This record covers a single T cell receptor beta chain. The antigen is not known. This specimen belongs to a study of somatic mutations in cytotoxic T cells in rheumatoid arthritis. Study processing details: Among patient CD8+ clones larger than 1%, matches to published virus-specific TCRB sequences were rare. Assay: immunoSEQ multiplex PCR; the TCRdb copy retains only in-frame clones and omits some. That table furnishes V, J and clone size, whereas the DNA furnished D and trimming. The sample includes more than 15,000 clones, around 85% of them seen just once. General study points: The top CD8+ clone topped 20% of CD8+ cells in about an eighth of the roughly 60 patients.

Germline loops: CDR1 SGHAT, CDR2 FQNNGV. The CDR3 has 17 residues. V lost 1 base to trimming and J lost 2 bases, with 17 bases between them. Isolation of the CD4+ and CD8+ populations was accomplished via positive magnetic bead selection, with purity assessed by flow cytometry. This receptor was identified in a woman in her 40s with rheumatoid arthritis. The chain links TRBV11-2 to TRBJ1-1; a weak D match, TRBD1 (6 bases). The sample taken for sequencing was CD8+ T cells sorted from blood. The CDR3 reads CASSLVTVQGINTEAFF. DNA for the CDR3: TGTGCCAGCAGCTTAGTGACGGTACAGGGAATTAACACTGAAGCTTTCTTT.